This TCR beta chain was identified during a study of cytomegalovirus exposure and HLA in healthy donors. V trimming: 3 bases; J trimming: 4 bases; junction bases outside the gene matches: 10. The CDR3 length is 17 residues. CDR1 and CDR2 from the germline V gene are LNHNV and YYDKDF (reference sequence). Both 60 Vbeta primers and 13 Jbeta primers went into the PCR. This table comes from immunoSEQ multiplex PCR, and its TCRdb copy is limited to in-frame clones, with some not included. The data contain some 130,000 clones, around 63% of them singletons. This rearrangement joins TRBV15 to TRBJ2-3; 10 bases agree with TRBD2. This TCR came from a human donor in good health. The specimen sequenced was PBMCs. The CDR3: CATSSDVASGSADTQYF. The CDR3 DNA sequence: TGTGCCACCAGCAGCGACGTGGCTAGCGGGAGTGCAGATACGCAGTATTTT.